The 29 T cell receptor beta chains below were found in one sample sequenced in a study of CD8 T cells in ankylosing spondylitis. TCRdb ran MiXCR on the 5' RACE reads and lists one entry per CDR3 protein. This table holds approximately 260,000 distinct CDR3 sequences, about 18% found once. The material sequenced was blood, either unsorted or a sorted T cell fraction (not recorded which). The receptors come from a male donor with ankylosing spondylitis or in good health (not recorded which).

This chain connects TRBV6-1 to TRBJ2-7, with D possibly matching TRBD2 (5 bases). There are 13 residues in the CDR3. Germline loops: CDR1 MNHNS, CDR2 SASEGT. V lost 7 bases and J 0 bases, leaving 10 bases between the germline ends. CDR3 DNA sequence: TGTGCCAGCACGGCGGGTTTCTCCTACGAGCAGTACTTC. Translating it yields CASTAGFSYEQYF.

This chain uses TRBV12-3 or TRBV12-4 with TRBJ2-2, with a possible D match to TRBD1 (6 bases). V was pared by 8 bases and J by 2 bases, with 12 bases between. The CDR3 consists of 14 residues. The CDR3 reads CASVPGQNTGELFF. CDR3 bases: TGTGCCAGCGTCCCGGGACAAAACACCGGGGAGCTGTTTTTT.

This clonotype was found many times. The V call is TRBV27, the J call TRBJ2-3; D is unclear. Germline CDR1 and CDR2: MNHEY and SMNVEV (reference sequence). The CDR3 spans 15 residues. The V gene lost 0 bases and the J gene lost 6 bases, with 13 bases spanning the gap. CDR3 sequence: CASSLSPDLWDTQYF. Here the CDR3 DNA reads TGTGCCAGCAGTTTATCGCCAGACTTGTGGGATACGCAGTATTTT.

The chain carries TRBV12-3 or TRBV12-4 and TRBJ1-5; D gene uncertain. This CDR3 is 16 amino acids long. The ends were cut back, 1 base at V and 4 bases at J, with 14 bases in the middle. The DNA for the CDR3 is TGTGCCAGCAGTTTAGGGACCGCGGGAGGGAATCAGCCCCAGCATTTT. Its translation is CASSLGTAGGNQPQHF.

The CDR3 region has the DNA TGTGCCAGCTCACCCTGGGAAGCGGGAGAAGAGACCCAGTACTTC. Its protein product is CASSPWEAGEETQYF. The gene calls are TRBV18 and TRBJ2-5; TRBD2 agrees at 8 bases. The ends lost 3 bases at V and 3 bases at J; junction bases unmatched: 6. Germline V CDR1 and CDR2: KGHSH, LQKENI. The length of the CDR3 is 15 residues. The complete variable domain, with remaining parts taken from reference TRBV18 and TRBJ2-5, reads NAGVMQNPRHLVRRRGQEARLRCSPMKGHSHVYWYRQLPEEGLKFMVYLQKENIIDESGMPKERFSAEFPKEGPSILRIQQVVRGDSAAYFCASSPWEAGEETQYFGPGTRLLVL.

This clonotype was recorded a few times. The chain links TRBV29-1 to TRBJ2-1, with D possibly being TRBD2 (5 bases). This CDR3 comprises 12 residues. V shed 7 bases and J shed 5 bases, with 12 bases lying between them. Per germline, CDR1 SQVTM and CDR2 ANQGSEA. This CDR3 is CSGYWRDNEQFF. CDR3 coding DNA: TGCAGCGGCTATTGGCGGGACAATGAGCAGTTCTTC.

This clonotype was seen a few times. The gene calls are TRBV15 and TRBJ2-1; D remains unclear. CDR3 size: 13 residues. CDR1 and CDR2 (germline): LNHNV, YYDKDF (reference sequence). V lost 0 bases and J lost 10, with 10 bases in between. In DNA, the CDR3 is TGTGCCACCAGCAGAGATGACGGGTGGGAGCAGTTCTTC. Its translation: CATSRDDGWEQFF.

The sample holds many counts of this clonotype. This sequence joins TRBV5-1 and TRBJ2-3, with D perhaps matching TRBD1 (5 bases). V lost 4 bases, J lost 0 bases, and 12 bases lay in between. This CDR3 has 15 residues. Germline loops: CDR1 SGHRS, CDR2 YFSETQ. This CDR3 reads CASSPGAASTDTQYF. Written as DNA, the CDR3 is TGCGCCAGCAGCCCTGGGGCAGCTAGCACAGATACGCAGTATTTT.

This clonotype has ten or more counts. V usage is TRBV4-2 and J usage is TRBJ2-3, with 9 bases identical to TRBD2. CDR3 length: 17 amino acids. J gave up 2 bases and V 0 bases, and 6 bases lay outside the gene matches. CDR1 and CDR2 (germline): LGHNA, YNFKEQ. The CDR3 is CASSQDGAGGLTDTQYF. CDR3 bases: TGTGCCAGCAGCCAAGATGGTGCGGGAGGGCTCACAGATACGCAGTATTTT.

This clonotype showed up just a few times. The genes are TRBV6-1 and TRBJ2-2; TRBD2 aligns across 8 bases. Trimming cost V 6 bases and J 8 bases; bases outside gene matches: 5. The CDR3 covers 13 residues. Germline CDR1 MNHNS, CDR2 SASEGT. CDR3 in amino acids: CASSLSGRGELFF. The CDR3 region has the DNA TGTGCCAGCAGCTTAAGCGGGAGAGGGGAGCTGTTTTTT.

DNA for the CDR3: TGTGCCAGCAGGAAAGACGTAGGTCTAGCGACGACAGATACGCAGTATTTT. This gives the protein CASRKDVGLATTDTQYF. The V gene is TRBV7-6, the J gene TRBJ2-3, with a possible D match to TRBD2 (6 bases). CDR1 and CDR2 (germline): SGHVS, FNYEAQ. The CDR3 is 17 amino acids. V lost 6 bases, J lost 3 bases, and 22 bases lay in between.

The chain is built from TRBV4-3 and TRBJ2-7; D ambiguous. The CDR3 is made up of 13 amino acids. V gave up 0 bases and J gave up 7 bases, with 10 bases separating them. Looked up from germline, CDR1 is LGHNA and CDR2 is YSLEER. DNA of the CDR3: TGCGCCAGCAGCCAAGACACCGGCTGGGAGCAGTACTTC. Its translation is CASSQDTGWEQYF.

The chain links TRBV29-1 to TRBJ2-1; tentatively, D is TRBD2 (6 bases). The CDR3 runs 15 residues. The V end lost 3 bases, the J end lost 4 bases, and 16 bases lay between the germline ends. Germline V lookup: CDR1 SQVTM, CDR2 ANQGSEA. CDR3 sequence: CSVERSGLLYNEQFF. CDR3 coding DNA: TGCAGCGTTGAGAGATCCGGACTACTATACAATGAGCAGTTCTTC.

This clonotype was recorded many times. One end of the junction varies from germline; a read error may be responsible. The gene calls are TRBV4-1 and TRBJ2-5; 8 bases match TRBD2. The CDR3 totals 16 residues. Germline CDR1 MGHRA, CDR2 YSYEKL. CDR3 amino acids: CASSQVSEEKGLAPHF. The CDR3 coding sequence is TGCGCCAGCAGCCAAGTTTCAGAGGAGAAAGGACTAGCCCCACATTTC.

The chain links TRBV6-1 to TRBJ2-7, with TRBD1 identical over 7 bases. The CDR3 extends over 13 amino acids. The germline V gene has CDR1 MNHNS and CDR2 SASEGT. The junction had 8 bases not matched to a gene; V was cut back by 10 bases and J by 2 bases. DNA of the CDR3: TGTGCCACCCTAAGGGACAGAACCTACGAGCAGTACTTC. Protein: CATLRDRTYEQYF.

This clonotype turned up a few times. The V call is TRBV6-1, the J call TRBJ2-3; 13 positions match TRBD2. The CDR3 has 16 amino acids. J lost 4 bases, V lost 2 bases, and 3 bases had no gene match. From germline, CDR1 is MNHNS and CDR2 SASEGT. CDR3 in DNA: TGTGCCAGCAGTGAAACTAGCGGGAGGGCCCCAGATACGCAGTATTTT. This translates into CASSETSGRAPDTQYF.

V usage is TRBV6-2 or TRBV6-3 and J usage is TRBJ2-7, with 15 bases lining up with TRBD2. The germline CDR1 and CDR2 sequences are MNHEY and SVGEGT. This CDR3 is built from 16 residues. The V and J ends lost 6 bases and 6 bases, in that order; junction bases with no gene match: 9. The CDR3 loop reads CASRQGLAGGPGEQYF. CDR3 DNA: TGTGCCAGCAGACAAGGACTAGCGGGAGGGCCTGGCGAGCAGTACTTC.

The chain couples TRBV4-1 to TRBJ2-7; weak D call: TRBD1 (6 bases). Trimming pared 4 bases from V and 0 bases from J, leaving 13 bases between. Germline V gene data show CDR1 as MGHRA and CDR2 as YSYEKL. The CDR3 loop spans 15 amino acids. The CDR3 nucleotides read TGCGCCAGCAGCCGAGGGGGTGAGTACTCCTACGAGCAGTACTTC. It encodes CASSRGGEYSYEQYF.

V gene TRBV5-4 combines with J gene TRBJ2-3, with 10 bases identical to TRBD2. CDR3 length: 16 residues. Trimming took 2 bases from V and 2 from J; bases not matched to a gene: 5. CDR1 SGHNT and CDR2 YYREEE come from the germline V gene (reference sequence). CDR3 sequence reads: CASSLTGLAATDTQYF. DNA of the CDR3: TGTGCCAGCAGCTTAACAGGACTAGCGGCCACAGATACGCAGTATTTT.

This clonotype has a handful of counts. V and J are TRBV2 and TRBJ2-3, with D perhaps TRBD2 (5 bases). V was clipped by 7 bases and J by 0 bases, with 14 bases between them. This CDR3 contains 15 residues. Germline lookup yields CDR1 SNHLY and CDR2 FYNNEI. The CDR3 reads CASKVEAFSTDTQYF. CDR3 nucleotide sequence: TGTGCCAGCAAGGTGGAGGCTTTTAGCACAGATACGCAGTATTTT. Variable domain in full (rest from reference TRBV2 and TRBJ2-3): EPEVTQTPSHQVTQMGQEVILRCVPISNHLYFYWYRQILGQKVEFLVSFYNNEISEKSEIFDDQFSVERPDGSNFTLKIRSTKLEDSAMYFCASKVEAFSTDTQYFGPGTRLTVL.

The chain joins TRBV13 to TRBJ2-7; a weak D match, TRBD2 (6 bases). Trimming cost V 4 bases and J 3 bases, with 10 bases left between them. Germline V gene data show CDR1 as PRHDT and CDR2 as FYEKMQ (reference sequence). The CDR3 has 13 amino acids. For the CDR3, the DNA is TGTGCCAGCAGCTCCCCTAGCGACTACGAGCAGTACTTC. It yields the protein CASSSPSDYEQYF.

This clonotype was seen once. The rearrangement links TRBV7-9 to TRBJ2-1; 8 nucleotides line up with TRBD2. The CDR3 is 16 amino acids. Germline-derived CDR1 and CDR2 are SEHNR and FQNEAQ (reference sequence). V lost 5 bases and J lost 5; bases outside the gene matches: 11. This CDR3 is CASSPVGGRWDNEQFF. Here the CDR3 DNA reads TGTGCCAGCAGCCCAGTGGGCGGGAGGTGGGACAATGAGCAGTTCTTC.

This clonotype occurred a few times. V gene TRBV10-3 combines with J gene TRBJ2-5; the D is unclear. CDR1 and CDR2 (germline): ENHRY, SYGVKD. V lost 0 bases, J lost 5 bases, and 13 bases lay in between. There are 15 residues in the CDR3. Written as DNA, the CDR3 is TGTGCCATCAGTGAGTCGTACGGGTTAGAGGAGACCCAGTACTTC. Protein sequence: CAISESYGLEETQYF.

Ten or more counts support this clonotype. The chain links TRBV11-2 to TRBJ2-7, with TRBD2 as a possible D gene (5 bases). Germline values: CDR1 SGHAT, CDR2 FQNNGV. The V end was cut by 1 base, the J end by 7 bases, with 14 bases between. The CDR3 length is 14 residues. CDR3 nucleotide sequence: TGTGCCAGCAGCTTAGGCTCCGGGAAGGGTGAGCAGTACTTC. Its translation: CASSLGSGKGEQYF.

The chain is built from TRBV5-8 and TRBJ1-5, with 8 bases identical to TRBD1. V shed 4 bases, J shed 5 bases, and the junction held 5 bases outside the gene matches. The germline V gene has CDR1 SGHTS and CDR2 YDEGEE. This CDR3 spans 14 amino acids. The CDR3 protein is CASSTGQGHQPQHF. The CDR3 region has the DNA TGTGCCAGCAGCACCGGACAGGGCCATCAGCCCCAGCATTTT.

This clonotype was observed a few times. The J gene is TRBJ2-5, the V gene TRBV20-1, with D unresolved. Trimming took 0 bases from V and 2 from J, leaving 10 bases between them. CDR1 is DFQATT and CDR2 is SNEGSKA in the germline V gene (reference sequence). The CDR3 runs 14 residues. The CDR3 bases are TGCAGTGCTAGAGATCTCGTAGGGCAAGAGACCCAGTACTTC. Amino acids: CSARDLVGQETQYF.

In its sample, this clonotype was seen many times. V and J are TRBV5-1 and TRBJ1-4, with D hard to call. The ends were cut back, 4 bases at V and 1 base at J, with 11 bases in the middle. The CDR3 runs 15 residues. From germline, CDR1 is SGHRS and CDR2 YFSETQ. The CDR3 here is CASSEADGTNEKLFF. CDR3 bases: TGCGCCAGCAGCGAAGCGGACGGAACTAATGAAAAACTGTTTTTT.

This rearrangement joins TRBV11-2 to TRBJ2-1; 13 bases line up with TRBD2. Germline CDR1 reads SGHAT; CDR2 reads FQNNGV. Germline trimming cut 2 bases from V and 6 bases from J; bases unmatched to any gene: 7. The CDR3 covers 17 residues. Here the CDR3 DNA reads TGTGCCAGCAGCTTACGGTCCGGGACTAGCGGGGTCAATGAGCAGTTCTTC. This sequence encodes CASSLRSGTSGVNEQFF.

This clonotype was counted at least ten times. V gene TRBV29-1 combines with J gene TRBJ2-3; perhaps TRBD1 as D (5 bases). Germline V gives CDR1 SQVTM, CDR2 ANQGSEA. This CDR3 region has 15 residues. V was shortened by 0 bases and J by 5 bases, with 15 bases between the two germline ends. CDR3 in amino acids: CSVEDLGQGRDTQYF. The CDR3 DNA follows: TGCAGCGTTGAAGATCTTGGGCAGGGTCGAGATACGCAGTATTTT.